This section outlines one T cell receptor (beta chain) sequence together with its context. The data derive from a study of CD8 T cells in Susac syndrome. After removal of 6 bases from V and 13 bases from J, the junction contained 9 bases not matched to a gene. Germline CDR1 and CDR2: MNHNS and SASEGT. The CDR3 sequence is 14 residues long. An input of 0.5 to 1 ug of RNA was subjected to reverse transcription using random hexamers. TCRdb called the immunoSEQ multiplex PCR reads again in MiXCR, with one record for every CDR3 protein. The repertoire holds some 120,000 distinct CDR3 sequences, under 95% seen once, with over 0.1% in the top ten.

The clonotype comes from a human donor in good health. This sequence joins TRBV6-1 and TRBJ2-3; 14 bases are shared with TRBD2. The sample consisted of CD8+ T cells from PBMCs. The CDR3: CASRGLAGGDLEYF. DNA of the CDR3: TGTGCCAGCAGAGGACTAGCGGGAGGTGATCTGGAGTATTTT.